Presented here are 8 T cell receptor beta chains from one specimen sequenced in a study of T cells in Graves' hyperthyroidism and ophthalmopathy. RNA transcripts provided the source from which TCR beta CDR3 regions were amplified. Researchers ran a first-round RT-PCR on the TCR CDR3 using the HTBI primer set. TCRdb called the multiplex PCR reads again in MiXCR, with one record for every CDR3 protein. The sample carries about 840,000 distinct CDR3 sequences, 38% recorded once. Sequencing was done on a sample of blood. The receptors come from a young man with Graves' hyperthyroidism.

V and J are TRBV4-1 and TRBJ1-2; maybe TRBD1 (5 bases). Trimming took off 2 bases at V and 3 bases at J, with 16 bases between the two ends. From germline, CDR1 is MGHRA and CDR2 YSYEKL. The CDR3 loop spans 16 amino acids. CDR3 in DNA: TGCGCCAGCAGCCAACCCTGGTTTGGAGGGGACTATGGCTACACCTTC. It specifies CASSQPWFGGDYGYTF.

This clonotype was counted between two and nine times. The rearrangement uses TRBV2 and TRBJ2-7; D gene unclear. Germline V gene sequence: CDR1 SNHLY, CDR2 FYNNEI. CDR3 length equals 12 residues. Trimming took off 8 bases at V and 3 bases at J, with 11 bases between the two ends. This CDR3 reads CASGGGNYEQYF. In nucleotides, the CDR3 is TGTGCCAGCGGCGGCGGAAACTACGAGCAGTACTTC.

This clonotype has a count of ten or more. V gene TRBV12-3 or TRBV12-4 combines with J gene TRBJ1-4, with D unresolved. Trimming took 6 bases from V and 8 from J, leaving 7 bases between them. The CDR3 is made up of 11 amino acids. CDR3 loop: CASREGEKLFF. The CDR3 bases are TGTGCCAGCAGGGAAGGGGAAAAACTGTTTTTT.

This clonotype was counted only a few times. The rearrangement links TRBV4-3 to TRBJ2-7, with 9 bases fitting TRBD2. V trimming: 2 bases; J trimming: 7 bases; junction bases outside the gene matches: 6. The CDR3 sequence is 14 residues long. Germline V CDR1 and CDR2: LGHNA, YSLEER. The CDR3 region is CASSQIAGEEEQYF. CDR3 nucleotide sequence: TGCGCCAGCAGCCAAATAGCGGGAGAGGAAGAGCAGTACTTC.

Ten or more counts support this clonotype. The V and J genes are TRBV29-1 and TRBJ2-7; weak D call: TRBD1 (6 bases). The germline gives CDR1 SQVTM, CDR2 ANQGSEA. The CDR3 has 13 residues. Trimming stripped 7 bases from V and 0 bases from J, with 13 bases between. The CDR3 spells CSAGDPSSYEQYF. CDR3 bases: TGCAGCGCAGGGGACCCAAGCTCCTACGAGCAGTACTTC.

Remarks on this clonotype: One end of the junction does not line up with germline, which may come from a read error. The chain joins TRBV29-1 to TRBJ2-2; 7 nucleotides align to TRBD1. Looked up from germline, CDR1 is SQVTM and CDR2 is ANQGSEA. CDR3 size: 16 residues. CDR3 residues: CSVEALRPGGPGEPFF. Written as DNA, the CDR3 is TGCAGCGTTGAGGCTCTCCGACCAGGGGGACCCGGGGAGCCGTTTTTT.

The gene calls are TRBV12-3 or TRBV12-4 and TRBJ2-7, with 7 bases matching TRBD1. Losses at the gene ends were 6 bases for V and 3 bases for J; bases not matched to a gene: 11. The CDR3 length is 15 residues. CDR3 sequence: CASRHAWDRGYEQYF. Here the CDR3 DNA reads TGTGCCAGCAGACATGCCTGGGACAGAGGCTACGAGCAGTACTTC.

This clonotype was picked up many times. This chain joins TRBV7-2 and TRBJ2-7; weak D call: TRBD2 (5 bases). CDR1 is SGHTA, CDR2 FQGNSA, per germline. Between the trimmed V and J ends, which lost 0 bases and 7 bases, there was a span of 13 bases. CDR3 length: 14 residues. CDR3 region: CASSLADWLGEQYF. CDR3 nucleotide sequence: TGTGCCAGCAGCTTAGCGGACTGGTTGGGGGAGCAGTACTTC.